The rows below give T cell receptor beta chains drawn from one sample of a study of memory CD4+ T cells and cytomegalovirus serostatus. Sequencing used immunoSEQ multiplex PCR; TCRdb keeps in-frame clones, though not all of them. The sample has tens of thousands of clones; 65% to 80% are singletons. Sequencing was carried out using memory CD4+ T cells from blood. The receptors originated from an adult in good health and CMV-seronegative. Each CDR3 is given with its conserved first and last residue.

j_gene,v_gene,CDR3aa
TRBJ1-5,TRBV7-9,CASSSSTARNQPQHF
TRBJ1-1,TRBV12-2,CASSISHGRGRFTNTEAFF
TRBJ2-1,TRBV7-2,CASSPAAYEQFF
TRBJ1-2,TRBV5-6,CASSRISGEERGYTF
TRBJ2-2,TRBV4-2,CASSQLLAGGNTGELFF
TRBJ2-2,TRBV9,CASSVGPPTGELFF
TRBJ2-4,TRBV18,CASSPGLAGGAKNIQYF
TRBJ2-7,TRBV6-6,CASSTETSYEQYF
TRBJ1-3,TRBV11-2,CASSLAGTTSGNTIYF
TRBJ1-3,TRBV6-1,CASRRQGGNTIYF
TRBJ2-1,TRBV18,CASSPLRGQGDRNEQFF
TRBJ1-1,TRBV6-6,CASSLGQMNTEAFF
TRBJ1-5,TRBV7-2,CASSRDRGNQPQHF
TRBJ1-2,TRBV25-1,CASSESTGGNYGYTF
TRBJ1-1,TRBV5-5,CASSTRDSHTEAFF
TRBJ1-4,TRBV2,CASWGEKLFF
TRBJ2-7,TRBV2,CASSDSGSPGRYF
TRBJ2-5,TRBV11-3,CASSLGSRETQYF
TRBJ1-1,TRBV6-1,CASSKLGQTNTEAFF
TRBJ2-2,TRBV5-1,CASSLWGPKNTGELFF
TRBJ2-3,TRBV7-8,CASILGGLGIVTDTQYF
TRBJ2-3,TRBV30,CAWSPPAGIRDTQYF
TRBJ1-3,TRBV7-8,CASSLGGYSGNTIYF
TRBJ2-7,TRBV7-9,CASSFGLGEQYF
TRBJ1-6,TRBV7-2,CASSFRQRLNSPLHF
-,TRBV30,CAWSVLGGPYEQYF
TRBJ1-1,TRBV29-1,CSASPTGGDLNTEAFF
TRBJ1-2,TRBV10-3,CATTRGGDGGYTF
TRBJ1-2,TRBV5-4,CASSLRQGISYTF
TRBJ2-3,TRBV7-2,CASSTGSRGGTDTQYF
TRBJ1-4,TRBV19,CATRQLATNEKLFF
TRBJ1-6,TRBV4-1,CASSQDTAVSRPNSPLHF
TRBJ2-7,TRBV4-2,CASSPGGLAGEYEQYF
TRBJ1-2,TRBV7-9,CASGDRKSYGYTF
TRBJ1-5,TRBV7-9,CASSLTGAQPQHF
TRBJ2-5,TRBV6-1,CARGLAGGFQETQYF
TRBJ1-2,TRBV6-5,CASSGYGTGPRGYTF
TRBJ1-5,TRBV7-6,CASSPTRGPQAPQHF
TRBJ1-1,TRBV6-1,CASTGQLGGYTEAFF
TRBJ2-2,TRBV29-1,CSVRGPYGNTGELFF
TRBJ2-3,TRBV5-4,CASSSKRGGLTDTQYF
TRBJ2-4,TRBV6-5,CASSLLGQGQNIQYF
TRBJ2-3,TRBV5-1,CASSPRGIDTSTDTQYF
TRBJ2-3,TRBV5-1,CASSSSRTGAGTDTQYF
TRBJ2-7,TRBV28,CASSSPTGSSYEQYF